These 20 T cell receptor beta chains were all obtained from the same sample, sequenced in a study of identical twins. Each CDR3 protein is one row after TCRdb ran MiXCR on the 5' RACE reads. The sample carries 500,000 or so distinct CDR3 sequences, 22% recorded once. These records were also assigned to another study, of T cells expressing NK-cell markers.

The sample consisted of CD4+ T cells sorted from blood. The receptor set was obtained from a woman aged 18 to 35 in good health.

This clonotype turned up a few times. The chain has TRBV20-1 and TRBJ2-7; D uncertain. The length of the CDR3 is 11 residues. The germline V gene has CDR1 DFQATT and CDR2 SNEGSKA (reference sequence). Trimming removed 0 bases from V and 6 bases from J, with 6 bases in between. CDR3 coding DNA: TGCAGTGCTAGAGATCTGGGCGAGCAGTACTTC. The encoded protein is CSARDLGEQYF.

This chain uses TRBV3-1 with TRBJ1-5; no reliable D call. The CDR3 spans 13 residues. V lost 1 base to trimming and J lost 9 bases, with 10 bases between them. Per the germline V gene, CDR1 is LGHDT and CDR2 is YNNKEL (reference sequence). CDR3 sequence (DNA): TGTGCCAGCAGCCAAGTCCTTATGGGGCCCCAGCATTTT. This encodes CASSQVLMGPQHF. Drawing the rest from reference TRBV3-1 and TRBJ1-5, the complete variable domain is DTAVSQTPKYLVTQMGNDKSIKCEQNLGHDTMYWYKQDSKKFLKIMFSYNNKELIINETVPNRFSPKSPDKAHLNLHINSLELGDSAVYFCASSQVLMGPQHFGDGTRLSIL.

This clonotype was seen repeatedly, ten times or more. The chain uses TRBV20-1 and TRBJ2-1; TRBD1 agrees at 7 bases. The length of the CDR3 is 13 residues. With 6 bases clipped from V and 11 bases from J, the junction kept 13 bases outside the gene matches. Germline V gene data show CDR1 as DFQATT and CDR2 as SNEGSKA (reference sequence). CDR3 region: CSANPGTAIQQFF. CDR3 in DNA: TGCAGTGCCAACCCCGGGACAGCCATCCAGCAGTTCTTC.

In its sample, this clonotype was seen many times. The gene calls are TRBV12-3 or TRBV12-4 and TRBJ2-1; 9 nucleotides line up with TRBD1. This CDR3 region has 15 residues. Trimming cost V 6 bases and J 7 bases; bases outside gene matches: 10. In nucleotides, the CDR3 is TGTGCCAGCAGGGAAGTGGGGACAGGGAATAATGAGCAGTTCTTC. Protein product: CASREVGTGNNEQFF.

The CDR3 DNA is TGTGCCAGCAGTAGAACCAGGGGACTGGGCTATGGCTACACCTTC. Its protein is CASSRTRGLGYGYTF. The rearrangement joins TRBV12-3 or TRBV12-4 to TRBJ1-2; TRBD1 might be the D (6 bases). The CDR3 has 15 amino acids. Trimming left V 5 bases short and J 4 bases short, with 17 bases between.

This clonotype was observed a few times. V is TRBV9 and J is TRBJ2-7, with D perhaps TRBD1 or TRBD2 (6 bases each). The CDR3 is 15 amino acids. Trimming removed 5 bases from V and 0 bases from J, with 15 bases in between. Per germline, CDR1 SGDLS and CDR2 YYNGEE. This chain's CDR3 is CASSPGAISSYEQYF. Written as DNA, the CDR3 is TGTGCCAGCAGTCCGGGGGCAATAAGCTCCTACGAGCAGTACTTC.

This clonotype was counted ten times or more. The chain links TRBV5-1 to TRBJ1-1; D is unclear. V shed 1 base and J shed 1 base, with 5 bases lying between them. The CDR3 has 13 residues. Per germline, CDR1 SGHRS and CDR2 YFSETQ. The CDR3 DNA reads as TGCGCCAGCAGCTTGCAATGGAACACTGAAGCTTTCTTT. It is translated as CASSLQWNTEAFF.

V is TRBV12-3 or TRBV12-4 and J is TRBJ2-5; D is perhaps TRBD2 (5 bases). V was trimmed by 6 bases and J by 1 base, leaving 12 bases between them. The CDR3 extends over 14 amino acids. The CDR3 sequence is CASSRLAGQETQYF. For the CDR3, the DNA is TGTGCCAGCAGCCGTCTCGCGGGCCAAGAGACCCAGTACTTC.

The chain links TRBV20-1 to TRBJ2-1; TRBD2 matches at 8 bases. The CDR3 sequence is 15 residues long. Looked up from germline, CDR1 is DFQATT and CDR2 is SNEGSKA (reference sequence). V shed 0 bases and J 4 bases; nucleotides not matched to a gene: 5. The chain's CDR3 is CSARDLTSAYNEQFF. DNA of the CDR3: TGCAGTGCTAGAGATTTGACTAGCGCGTACAATGAGCAGTTCTTC.

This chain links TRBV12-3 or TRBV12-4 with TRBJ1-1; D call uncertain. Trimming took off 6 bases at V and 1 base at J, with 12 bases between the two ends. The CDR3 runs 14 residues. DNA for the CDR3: TGTGCCAGCAGGGCCCAGACAACGAACACTGAAGCTTTCTTT. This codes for CASRAQTTNTEAFF.

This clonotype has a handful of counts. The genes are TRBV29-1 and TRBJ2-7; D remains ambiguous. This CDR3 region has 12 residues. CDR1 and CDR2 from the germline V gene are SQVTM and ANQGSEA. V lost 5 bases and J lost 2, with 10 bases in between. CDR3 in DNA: TGCAGCGTTCCGGCAGAGGCCTACGAGCAGTACTTC. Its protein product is CSVPAEAYEQYF.

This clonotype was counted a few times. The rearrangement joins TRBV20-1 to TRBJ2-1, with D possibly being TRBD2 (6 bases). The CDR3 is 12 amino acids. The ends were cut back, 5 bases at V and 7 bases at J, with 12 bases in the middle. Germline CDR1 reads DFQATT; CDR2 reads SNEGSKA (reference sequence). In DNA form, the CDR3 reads TGCAGTGCTCCTAGCGCCTGGAATGAGCAGTTCTTC. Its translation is CSAPSAWNEQFF.

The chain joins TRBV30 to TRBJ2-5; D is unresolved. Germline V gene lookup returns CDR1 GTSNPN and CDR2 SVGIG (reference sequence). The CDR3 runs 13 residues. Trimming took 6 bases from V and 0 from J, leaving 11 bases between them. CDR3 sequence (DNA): TGTGCCTGCCTCGGCACATACCAAGAGACCCAGTACTTC. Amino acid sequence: CACLGTYQETQYF.

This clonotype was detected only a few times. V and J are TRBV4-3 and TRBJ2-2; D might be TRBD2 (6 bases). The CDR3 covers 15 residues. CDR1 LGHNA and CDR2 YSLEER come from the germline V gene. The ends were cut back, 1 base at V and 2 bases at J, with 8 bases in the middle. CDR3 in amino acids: CASSQVGGNTGELFF. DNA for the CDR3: TGCGCCAGCAGCCAAGTCGGGGGAAACACCGGGGAGCTGTTTTTT.

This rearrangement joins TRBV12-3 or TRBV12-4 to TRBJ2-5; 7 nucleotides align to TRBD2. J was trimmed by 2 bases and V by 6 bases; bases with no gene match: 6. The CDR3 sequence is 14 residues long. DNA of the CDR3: TGTGCCAGCAGACTAAGCGGGAATCAAGAGACCCAGTACTTC. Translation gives CASRLSGNQETQYF.

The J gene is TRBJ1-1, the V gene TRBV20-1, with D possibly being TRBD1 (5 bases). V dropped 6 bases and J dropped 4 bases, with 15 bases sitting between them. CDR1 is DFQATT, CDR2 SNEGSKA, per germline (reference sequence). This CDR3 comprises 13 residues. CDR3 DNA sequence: TGCAGTGCCCCCGCGGTGAGGGGCACTGAAGCTTTCTTT. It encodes CSAPAVRGTEAFF.

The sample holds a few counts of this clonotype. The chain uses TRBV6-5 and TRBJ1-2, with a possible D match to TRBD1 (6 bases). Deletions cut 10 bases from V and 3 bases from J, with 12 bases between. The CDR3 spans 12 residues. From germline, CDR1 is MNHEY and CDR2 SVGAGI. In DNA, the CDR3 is TGTGCCACCACAGGGAACGACTATGGCTACACCTTC. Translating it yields CATTGNDYGYTF.

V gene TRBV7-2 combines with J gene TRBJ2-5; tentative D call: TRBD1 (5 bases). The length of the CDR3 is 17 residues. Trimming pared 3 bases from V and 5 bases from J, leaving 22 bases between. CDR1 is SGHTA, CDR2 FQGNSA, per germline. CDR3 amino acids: CASSLDTACNPRETQYF. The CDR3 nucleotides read TGTGCCAGCAGCTTGGACACCGCCTGCAACCCCCGGGAGACCCAGTACTTC.

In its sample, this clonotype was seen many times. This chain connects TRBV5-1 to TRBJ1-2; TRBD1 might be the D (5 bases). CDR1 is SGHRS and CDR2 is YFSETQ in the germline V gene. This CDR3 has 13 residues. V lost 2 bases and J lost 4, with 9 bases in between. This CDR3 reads CASSFGAAYGYTF. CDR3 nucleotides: TGCGCCAGCAGCTTCGGGGCAGCCTATGGCTACACCTTC. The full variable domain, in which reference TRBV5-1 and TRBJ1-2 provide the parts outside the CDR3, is KAGVTQTPRYLIKTRGQQVTLSCSPISGHRSVSWYQQTPGQGLQFLFEYFSETQRNKGNFPGRFSGRQFSNSRSEMNVSTLELGDSALYLCASSFGAAYGYTFGSGTRLTVV.

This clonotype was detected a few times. Written as DNA, the CDR3 is TGTGCCACCAGCAGAGACGGCAGAACAAGTTCTGGGGCCAACGTCCTGACTTTC. It encodes CATSRDGRTSSGANVLTF. The rearrangement uses TRBV15 and TRBJ2-6; D unclear. The V gene's germline CDR1 is LNHNV and CDR2 YYDKDF (reference sequence). The CDR3 runs 18 residues. The V and J ends lost 0 bases and 1 base respectively, with 13 bases between them.